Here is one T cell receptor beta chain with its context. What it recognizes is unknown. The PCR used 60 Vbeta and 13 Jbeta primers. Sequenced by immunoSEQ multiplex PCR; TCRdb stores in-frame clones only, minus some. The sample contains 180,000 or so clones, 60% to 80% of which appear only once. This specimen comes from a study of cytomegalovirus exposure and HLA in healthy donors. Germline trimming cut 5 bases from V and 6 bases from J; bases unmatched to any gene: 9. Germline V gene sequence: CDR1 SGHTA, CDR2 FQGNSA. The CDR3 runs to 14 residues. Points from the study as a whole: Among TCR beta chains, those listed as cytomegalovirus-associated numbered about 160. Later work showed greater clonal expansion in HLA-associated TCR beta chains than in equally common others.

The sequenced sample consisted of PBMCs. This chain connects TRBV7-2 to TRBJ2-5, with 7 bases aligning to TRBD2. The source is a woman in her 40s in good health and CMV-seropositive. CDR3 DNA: TGTGCCAGCAGCAAAGGACTAGGAGAGAAGACCCAGTACTTC. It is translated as CASSKGLGEKTQYF.